The 32 T cell receptor beta chains in this list originate from one sample, sequenced in a study of blood T cells in healthy people across ages. Together with a sample-barcoded 5' primer, a J-beta primer mix was included in a second PCR lasting roughly 6 to 12 cycles. TCRdb re-called the 5' RACE reads through MiXCR, storing one row per CDR3 protein. Found here are more than 900,000 distinct CDR3 sequences, almost 30% of them singletons; the top ten hold 10%. In addition, the sample was reused for a study of T cells of mothers and their children.

Sequenced sample: blood. These receptors were taken from a woman in her thirties or forties in good health.

The chain combines TRBV3-1 with TRBJ1-1, with D perhaps matching TRBD1 (5 bases). V was pared by 2 bases and J by 4 bases, with 20 bases between. CDR3 length equals 17 residues. Germline CDR1 LGHDT, CDR2 YNNKEL (reference sequence). In DNA form, the CDR3 reads TGTGCCAGCAGCCAACGACTGCGCCGGCAAAGGGGCACTGAAGCTTTCTTT. It is translated as CASSQRLRRQRGTEAFF.

This clonotype has a handful of counts. The gene calls are TRBV27 and TRBJ1-2, with D possibly being TRBD1 (6 bases). The CDR3 spans 15 residues. The germline gives CDR1 MNHEY, CDR2 SMNVEV (reference sequence). V lost 5 bases and J lost 5, with 18 bases in between. CDR3 coding DNA: TGTGCCAGCAGTCCCGGGGGGGGGCTGGGGTATGGCTACACCTTC. It is translated as CASSPGGGLGYGYTF.

Remarks on this clonotype: A much larger clone sits a single nucleotide away, making a read error possible. V and J are TRBV28 and TRBJ1-2; D possibly corresponds to TRBD1 (5 bases). V was cut by 6 bases and J by 7 bases, with 18 bases left in between. There are 14 residues in the CDR3. CDR1 and CDR2 (germline): MDHEN, SYDVKM. The CDR3 nucleotides read TGTGCCAGCAGGTTTGTGGGGGGGAGGGGTGGCTACACCTTC. Translation: CASRFVGGRGGYTF.

This clonotype occurred many times. V usage is TRBV3-1 and J usage is TRBJ2-7; D might be TRBD2 (6 bases). The CDR3 runs 14 residues. V lost 1 base, J lost 6 bases, and 13 bases lay in between. Germline CDR1 LGHDT, CDR2 YNNKEL (reference sequence). DNA for the CDR3: TGTGCCAGCAGCCAAGGCTGGGACTCAACCGAGCAGTACTTC. Its protein is CASSQGWDSTEQYF.

V gene TRBV5-1 combines with J gene TRBJ2-4; D gene uncertain. The DNA end is more similar to TRBJ2-7, so the J call may be wrong. The length of the CDR3 is 14 residues. Germline values: CDR1 SGHRS, CDR2 YFSETQ. CDR3 residues: CASSLTLRKDEQYF. CDR3 nucleotides: TGCGCCAGCAGCTTGACTCTACGGAAGGACGAGCAGTACTTC.

This clonotype appeared a few times. V usage is TRBV28 and J usage is TRBJ2-1; 7 bases fit TRBD2. CDR3 size: 15 residues. After removal of 6 bases from V and 5 bases from J, the junction contained 10 bases not matched to a gene. Germline-derived CDR1 and CDR2 are MDHEN and SYDVKM. CDR3 sequence reads: CASSPGGLTDNEQFF. The CDR3 DNA reads as TGTGCCAGCAGCCCGGGGGGACTAACCGACAATGAGCAGTTCTTC.

About this clonotype: A much larger clonotype is one base distant, so this may be a read error. The CDR3 does not end in the conserved phenylalanine or tryptophan, so this is likely a read error. V usage is TRBV28 and J usage is TRBJ2-1; no clear D. This CDR3 region has 14 residues. The V and J ends lost 7 bases and 5 bases respectively, with 15 bases between them. Germline V gene sequence: CDR1 MDHEN, CDR2 SYDVKM. CDR3: CASITNRANNEQFV. In DNA form, the CDR3 reads TGTGCCAGCATTACCAACCGGGCCAACAATGAGCAGTTCGTC.

This clonotype was counted between two and nine times. The chain recombines TRBV11-2 with TRBJ1-6, with no clear D. The CDR3 runs to 15 residues. V gave up 4 bases and J gave up 4 bases, with 11 bases separating them. Germline V gene lookup returns CDR1 SGHAT and CDR2 FQNNGV. CDR3 protein: CASSSGTFYNSPLHF. In nucleotides, the CDR3 is TGTGCCAGCAGCTCTGGAACTTTTTATAATTCACCCCTCCACTTT.

This clonotype was recorded at least ten times. The CDR3 sequence: CASSSRRKQETQYF. CDR3 DNA: TGTGCCAGCAGCTCCCGTCGAAAACAAGAGACCCAGTACTTC. The chain uses TRBV7-8 and TRBJ2-5; D gene unclear. The CDR3 is 14 amino acids. V lost 4 bases to trimming and J lost 2 bases, with 11 bases between them. Germline V lookup: CDR1 SGHVS, CDR2 FQNEAQ.

As for this clonotype: A read error may produce the germline difference seen at one junction end. The chain uses TRBV24-1 and TRBJ2-1; 7 nucleotides line up with TRBD1. The CDR3 totals 16 residues. Germline V gene sequence: CDR1 KGHDR, CDR2 SFDVKD. DNA of the CDR3: TGTGCCTCCAGTGGTTATGGGGCAGGGGGAAAAGAGACCCAGTTCTTC. Translating gives CASSGYGAGGKETQFF.

The table lists this clonotype with many counts. The rearrangement joins TRBV4-3 to TRBJ1-6, with D uncertain. Trimming pared 0 bases from V and 6 bases from J, leaving 15 bases between. Germline loops: CDR1 LGHNA, CDR2 YSLEER. The length of the CDR3 is 17 residues. CDR3 sequence reads: CASSQDRTVQFNSPLHF. CDR3 sequence (DNA): TGCGCCAGCAGCCAAGATAGAACGGTTCAGTTTAATTCACCCCTCCACTTT.

J is TRBJ2-1 and V is TRBV29-1; 8 positions match TRBD2. The better agreement between TRBJ2-7 and the DNA end casts doubt on the J call. Germline CDR1 SQVTM, CDR2 ANQGSEA. The CDR3 contains 15 residues. The CDR3, as DNA: TGCAGCGTTGAAGGGACTAGCAGCTCCTACAATGAGCAGTACTTC. As protein: CSVEGTSSSYNEQYF.

In its sample, this clonotype was seen many times. V usage is TRBV30 and J usage is TRBJ2-1; D perhaps matches TRBD1 (6 bases). Germline assignment: CDR1 GTSNPN and CDR2 SVGIG (reference sequence). This CDR3 region has 12 residues. Between the trimmed V and J ends, which lost 2 bases and 6 bases, there was a span of 8 bases. CDR3 nucleotide sequence: TGTGCCTGGAGTCGACAGGTCAATGAGCAGTTCTTC. This codes for CAWSRQVNEQFF.

This clonotype has a count of ten or more. The J gene is TRBJ2-5, the V gene TRBV28; 8 bases align to TRBD2. The CDR3 spans 14 residues. Losses at the gene ends were 1 base for V and 5 bases for J; bases not matched to a gene: 3. The germline CDR1 and CDR2 sequences are MDHEN and SYDVKM. This CDR3 is CASSLSAGAETQYF. The DNA of the CDR3 is TGTGCCAGCAGTTTATCAGCGGGGGCGGAGACCCAGTACTTC.

CDR3: CASSVVPGGDEQYF. For the CDR3, the DNA is TGTGCCAGCAGCGTAGTACCAGGGGGAGACGAGCAGTACTTC. V gene TRBV9 combines with J gene TRBJ2-7, with 7 bases matching TRBD1. The CDR3 loop spans 14 amino acids. Germline lookup yields CDR1 SGDLS and CDR2 YYNGEE. V lost 0 bases and J lost 5; bases outside the gene matches: 5.

The chain employs TRBV6-1 and TRBJ2-1; D call uncertain. The CDR3 extends over 15 amino acids. Trimming took 2 bases from V and 2 from J, leaving 10 bases between them. The germline gives CDR1 MNHNS, CDR2 SASEGT. The CDR3: CASSERPVPYNEQFF. The CDR3 coding sequence is TGTGCCAGCAGTGAACGCCCGGTACCCTACAATGAGCAGTTCTTC.

The chain carries TRBV20-1 and TRBJ2-2, with TRBD2 as a possible D gene (5 bases). The CDR3 totals 14 residues. V lost 0 bases and J 5 bases, leaving 10 bases between the germline ends. Germline CDR1 DFQATT, CDR2 SNEGSKA (reference sequence). The CDR3 sequence: CSARDPGYTGELFF. In DNA form, the CDR3 reads TGCAGTGCTAGAGATCCGGGGTATACCGGGGAGCTGTTTTTT.

Remarks on this clonotype: A single base separates this from a much larger clone, so it may be a read error. V gene TRBV7-2 combines with J gene TRBJ1-2; tentatively, D is TRBD1 (5 bases). This CDR3 is built from 15 residues. V was cut by 3 bases and J by 4 bases, with 15 bases left in between. Germline V lookup: CDR1 SGHTA, CDR2 FQGNSA. CDR3 region: CASSFGEGRGYGYTF. CDR3 bases: TGTGCCAGCAGCTTTGGTGAAGGGAGGGGCTATGGCTACACCTTC.

This clonotype was detected many times. The chain recombines TRBV6-1 with TRBJ1-4, with a possible D match to TRBD1 (5 bases). V lost 8 bases and J 0 bases, leaving 13 bases between the germline ends. Germline V gene sequence: CDR1 MNHNS, CDR2 SASEGT. The CDR3 contains 15 residues. For the CDR3, the DNA is TGTGCCAGCCAGGGACCGCCTGCAACTAATGAAAAACTGTTTTTT. It yields the protein CASQGPPATNEKLFF.

The J gene is TRBJ1-2, the V gene TRBV12-3 or TRBV12-4, with 7 positions matching TRBD1. The CDR3 runs 14 residues. The J segment lost 3 bases and the V segment lost 4 bases, leaving 5 bases of the junction unmatched. The CDR3 bases are TGTGCCAGCAGTTCACAGGGGAGGGACTATGGCTACACCTTC. Amino acids: CASSSQGRDYGYTF.

This clonotype turned up a few times. This CDR3 reads CASSDTFSTDTQYF. The DNA for the CDR3 is TGTGCCAGCAGCGACACCTTTAGCACAGATACGCAGTATTTT. V gene TRBV27 combines with J gene TRBJ2-3; D remains ambiguous. V lost 6 bases and J lost 0, with 10 bases in between. CDR1 MNHEY and CDR2 SMNVEV come from the germline V gene (reference sequence). The CDR3 is 14 residues long.

Worth noting for this clonotype: A junction end diverges from the germline sequence, so it may reflect a read error. The rearrangement links TRBV11-2 to TRBJ2-5; TRBD2 agrees at 8 bases. Germline V gene data show CDR1 as SGHAT and CDR2 as FQNNGV. This CDR3 comprises 16 residues. The CDR3 region has the DNA TGTGTCAGCAGCTTAGAAGGCGGGGGGTTCCAAGAGACCCAGTACTTC. Protein sequence: CVSSLEGGGFQETQYF.

This clonotype was detected only a few times. A read error is possible here, since a much larger clone lies one base away. The chain couples TRBV5-1 to TRBJ2-5; TRBD1 matches 9 bases. Trimming took 4 bases from V and 5 from J; bases not matched to a gene: 12. Germline V gives CDR1 SGHRS, CDR2 YFSETQ. The CDR3 runs to 16 residues. Written as DNA, the CDR3 is TGCGCCAGCAGCCATGGGACAGGGCGAGGTTGCGAGACCCAGTACTTC. As protein: CASSHGTGRGCETQYF.

This clonotype was observed a handful of times. V gene TRBV7-7 combines with J gene TRBJ2-5; possible D gene TRBD2, 7 bases. Trimming cost V 0 bases and J 2 bases, with 13 bases left between them. Germline values: CDR1 SSHAT, CDR2 FNYEAQ (reference sequence). This CDR3 is built from 16 residues. CDR3 nucleotide sequence: TGTGCCAGCAGCTTAGCAGGAGGGGGGGGGCAAGAGACCCAGTACTTC. It encodes CASSLAGGGGQETQYF.

Ten or more counts support this clonotype. The chain uses TRBV20-1 and TRBJ2-1, with D possibly called TRBD1 or TRBD2 (6 bases each). CDR3 length: 17 residues. Germline V gene sequence: CDR1 DFQATT, CDR2 SNEGSKA (reference sequence). V dropped 1 base and J dropped 4 bases, with 20 bases sitting between them. The CDR3 reads CSARGLGGPGIYNEQFF. The CDR3 bases are TGCAGTGCTAGAGGCCTCGGGGGCCCGGGCATATACAATGAGCAGTTCTTC.

The rearrangement links TRBV12-3 or TRBV12-4 to TRBJ1-5; no definite D call. Trimming took 2 bases from V and 0 from J, leaving 8 bases between them. The CDR3 totals 15 residues. As DNA, the CDR3 is TGTGCCAGCAGTTTACAGGCGTCTAGCAATCAGCCCCAGCATTTT. Its translation: CASSLQASSNQPQHF.

As DNA, the CDR3 is TGTGCCAGCAGTTTGCAGAGGGCTCTGGATGGCTACACCTTC. Protein product: CASSLQRALDGYTF. V usage is TRBV12-3 or TRBV12-4 and J usage is TRBJ1-2; no reliable D call. The germline V and J ends were trimmed by 3 bases and 6 bases, with 14 bases remaining between them. This CDR3 is 14 amino acids long.

A few counts support this clonotype. The chain couples TRBV4-3 to TRBJ2-3; 9 bases are a match to TRBD1. There are 16 residues in the CDR3. The trim removed 4 bases at V and 2 bases at J, leaving 7 bases unmatched. Germline loops: CDR1 LGHNA, CDR2 YSLEER. CDR3 coding DNA: TGCGCCAGCAGCCTACAGGGGGCGGATAACACAGATACGCAGTATTTT. Protein product: CASSLQGADNTDTQYF.

Only a few counts were recorded for this clonotype. A junction boundary mismatches the germline segment, possibly from a read error. V and J are TRBV29-1 and TRBJ2-1, with D tentatively TRBD1 (6 bases). The CDR3 spans 13 residues. CDR1 is SQVTM, CDR2 ANQGSEA, per germline. The CDR3 coding sequence is TGCAGCGTCAGGTTGGGGGCCTACAATGGGCAGTTCTTC. Protein sequence: CSVRLGAYNGQFF.

This clonotype was counted only a few times. The chain recombines TRBV28 with TRBJ2-7; 7 nucleotides agree with TRBD2. Trimming removed 9 bases from V and 1 base from J; junction bases left unmatched: 6. This CDR3 is built from 13 residues. Germline V gene lookup returns CDR1 MDHEN and CDR2 SYDVKM. The CDR3 DNA follows: TGTGCCAGTGGGAGCGGGGCATCCTACGAGCAGTACTTC. Its protein product is CASGSGASYEQYF.

The V and J genes are TRBV5-4 and TRBJ2-1; tentatively, D is TRBD1 (6 bases). The last part of the DNA fits TRBJ2-7 better; the J call may be wrong. The CDR3 covers 14 residues. Germline CDR1 SGHNT, CDR2 YYREEE (reference sequence). The CDR3, as DNA: TGTGCCAGCAGCTTGCGGGGACAATACAATGAGCAGTACTTC. Protein sequence: CASSLRGQYNEQYF.

The chain links TRBV5-1 to TRBJ2-1; D assignment may be TRBD1 or TRBD2 (5 bases each). Trimming removed 4 bases from V and 5 bases from J, with 10 bases in between. This CDR3 spans 13 amino acids. Germline CDR1 is SGHRS and CDR2 is YFSETQ. CDR3 DNA sequence: TGCGCCAGCAGCCGGGACCCAAACAATGAGCAGTTCTTC. Translating it yields CASSRDPNNEQFF.